This TCR beta chain was identified in a study of T cell responses to AZD1222 COVID-19 vaccine. The data were produced by immunoSEQ multiplex PCR, yet TCRdb's version contains in-frame clones alone and is incomplete. The sample shows 100,000 to 150,000 clones, around 83% of them seen only once. The TCR originated in an adult in good health. Material: peripheral blood, obtained on day 0 of AZD1222 vaccination.

Here the CDR3 reads CASSNSGSEFEQYF. The CDR3 region has the DNA TGTGCCAGCAGCAATAGCGGGAGCGAATTCGAGCAGTACTTC. V gene TRBV21-1 combines with J gene TRBJ2-7; the D call in the table, TRBD2, was not verified against the DNA. TRBV21-1 is given as a pseudogene. The CDR3 has 14 residues.